This paragraph reports one T cell receptor beta chain. Antigen: not known. Template switching introduced a universal primer site, and the cDNA bore unique molecular identifiers. TCRdb reprocessed the 5' RACE reads via MiXCR and lists one record per CDR3 protein. The sample includes approximately 890,000 distinct CDR3 sequences, 12% seen only once; the top ten take roughly 1.5%. Everyone who gave samples was a healthy Caucasian. The source of the sample is a study of identical twins. Study-wide findings and caveats: Twins' surplus sharing was weaker for beta out-of-frame sequences.

This CDR3 has 13 residues. CDR1 is MRHNA and CDR2 is SNTAGT in the germline V gene. Trimming pared 8 bases from V and 1 base from J, leaving 11 bases between. This same sample was also part of a study on yellow fever vaccine responses in identical twins. Per that paper: Reportedly, twins' vaccine T cell responses looked partly convergent and partly personalized.

The chain couples TRBV6-4 to TRBJ2-5; D is unclear. This clonotype originated in a woman aged 18-30 years in good health. The specimen sequenced was PBMCs. The CDR3 loop reads CASQARCQETQYF. DNA of the CDR3: TGTGCCAGCCAAGCGCGGTGCCAAGAGACCCAGTACTTC.